This T cell receptor beta chain derives from a study of early T cells in non-severe SARS-CoV-2 infection. Looked up from germline, CDR1 is SGHRS and CDR2 is YFSETQ. The CDR3 is 15 amino acids. J gave up 2 bases and V 2 bases, and 5 bases lay outside the gene matches. This clonotype was counted only a few times. TCRdb used MiXCR to reprocess the 5' RACE reads, holding one entry per CDR3 protein. The top ten hold around 5.8% of the sample, which has roughly 90,000 distinct CDR3 sequences, roughly 15% seen once. This sequence was found in an adult who was a healthcare worker with PCR-confirmed SARS-CoV-2 infection or an uninfected control (not recorded which). The V gene is TRBV5-1, the J gene TRBJ1-2; 8 bases match TRBD1. The sequenced sample was whole blood. The CDR3 reads CASSLSGQENYGYTF. Written as DNA, the CDR3 is TGCGCCAGCAGCTTATCGGGACAGGAGAACTATGGCTACACCTTC.